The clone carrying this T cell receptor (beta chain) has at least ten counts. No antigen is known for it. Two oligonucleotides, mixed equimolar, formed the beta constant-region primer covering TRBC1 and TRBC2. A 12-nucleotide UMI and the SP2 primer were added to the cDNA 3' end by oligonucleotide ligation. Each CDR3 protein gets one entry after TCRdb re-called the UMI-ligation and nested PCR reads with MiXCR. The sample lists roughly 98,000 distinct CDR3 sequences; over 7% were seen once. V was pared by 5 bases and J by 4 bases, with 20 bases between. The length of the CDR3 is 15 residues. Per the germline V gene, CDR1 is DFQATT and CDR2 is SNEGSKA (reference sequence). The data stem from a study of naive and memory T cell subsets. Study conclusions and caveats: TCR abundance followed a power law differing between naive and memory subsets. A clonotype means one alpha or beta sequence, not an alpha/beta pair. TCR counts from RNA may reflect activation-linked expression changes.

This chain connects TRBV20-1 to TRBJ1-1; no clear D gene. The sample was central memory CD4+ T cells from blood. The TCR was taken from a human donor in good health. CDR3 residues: CSAPLGRQRTTEAFF. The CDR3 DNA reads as TGCAGTGCTCCCCTAGGCCGTCAGAGGACCACTGAAGCTTTCTTT.